This passage covers 18 T cell receptor beta chains from one sample sequenced in a study of T cell repertoires in cytomegalovirus infection. These receptors' targets are unknown. MiXCR, run by TCRdb on the reads, gives a single entry per CDR3 protein. The repertoire has some 920,000 distinct CDR3 sequences, roughly 30% of them found once; the top ten carry over 13%. Sequencing was performed on cultured CD8+ T cells from PBMCs, taken from culture after CMV antigen stimulation. The receptors come from a human donor in good health (CMV status not recorded). Some clones in this sample may be carry-over from other donors' samples.

This clonotype occurred once. The chain employs TRBV3-1 and TRBJ2-1, with D perhaps matching TRBD1 (6 bases). The germline V and J ends were trimmed by 3 bases and 5 bases, with 11 bases remaining between them. This CDR3 has 14 residues. Germline V CDR1 and CDR2: LGHDT, YNNKEL (reference sequence). The DNA of the CDR3 is TGTGCCAGCAGCCACCGACAGGTAAACAATGAGCAGTTCTTC. Encoded protein: CASSHRQVNNEQFF.

Ten or more counts support this clonotype. V and J are TRBV6-1 and TRBJ2-2, with 8 bases aligning to TRBD1. V lost 2 bases, J lost 3 bases, and 11 bases stayed unmatched. CDR3 length equals 18 residues. CDR1 and CDR2 from the germline V gene are MNHNS and SASEGT. Written as DNA, the CDR3 is TGTGCCAGCAGTGAAACGTGGCAGGGGGCGCGGGACACCGGGGAGCTGTTTTTT. Its protein is CASSETWQGARDTGELFF.

At least ten counts were recorded for this clonotype. This sequence joins TRBV7-9 and TRBJ1-2; 12 bases are a match to TRBD1. The CDR3 extends over 19 amino acids. CDR1 and CDR2 (germline): SEHNR, FQNEAQ (reference sequence). With 5 bases clipped from V and 1 base from J, the junction kept 14 bases outside the gene matches. CDR3 coding DNA: TGTGCCAGCAGCCTCTCCCTCCGGGACAGGGGGCGCATTAACTATGGCTACACCTTC. Translating gives CASSLSLRDRGRINYGYTF.

This clonotype was found many times. The rearrangement uses TRBV7-6 and TRBJ2-6, with D unresolved. CDR1 and CDR2 from the germline V gene are SGHVS and FNYEAQ. V was pared by 3 bases and J by 0 bases, with 12 bases between. This CDR3 spans 17 amino acids. Written as DNA, the CDR3 is TGTGCCAGCAGCTTTGTTACAGCCGGCTCTGGGGCCAACGTCCTGACTTTC. Amino acid sequence: CASSFVTAGSGANVLTF.

The V call is TRBV7-2, the J call TRBJ1-2; tentatively, D is TRBD1 (6 bases). Germline V CDR1 and CDR2: SGHTA, FQGNSA. The CDR3 consists of 16 residues. Trimming stripped 0 bases from V and 4 bases from J, with 15 bases between. The CDR3 bases are TGTGCCAGCAGCTTAGCGGCTCCTTCAGGGGTCTATGGCTACACCTTC. Its protein is CASSLAAPSGVYGYTF.

This chain links TRBV12-3 or TRBV12-4 with TRBJ1-6; maybe TRBD1 (5 bases). The V gene lost 3 bases and the J gene lost 9 bases, with 9 bases spanning the gap. This CDR3 comprises 13 residues. CDR3 nucleotide sequence: TGTGCCAGCAGTTTCGGGGGTGGTTCACCCCTCCACTTT. This sequence encodes CASSFGGGSPLHF.

This clonotype was detected once. This rearrangement joins TRBV20-1 to TRBJ1-4; D unresolved. The germline CDR1 and CDR2 sequences are DFQATT and SNEGSKA (reference sequence). CDR3 length equals 14 residues. V was shortened by 4 bases and J by 8 bases, with 17 bases between the two germline ends. In DNA, the CDR3 is TGCAGTGCTATATCACTAGGCGGCAAGGAAAAACTGTTTTTT. Translated, it gives CSAISLGGKEKLFF.

In this sample, this clonotype turned up a few times. CDR3 sequence reads: CASAGRIGQADTQYF. The CDR3 nucleotides read TGTGCCAGCGCCGGGAGGATCGGACAAGCAGATACGCAGTATTTT. The chain uses TRBV27 and TRBJ2-3, with TRBD2 matching 7 bases. Germline values: CDR1 MNHEY, CDR2 SMNVEV (reference sequence). The CDR3 is 15 residues long. The V and J ends lost 8 bases and 4 bases, in that order; junction bases with no gene match: 12.

Worth noting for this clonotype: A much bigger clone sits one base away, suggesting this may be a read error. The V gene is TRBV7-2, the J gene TRBJ2-7; D not certain. CDR1 and CDR2 (germline): SGHTA, FQGNSA. V was cut by 3 bases and J by 6 bases, with 9 bases left in between. This CDR3 comprises 12 residues. The CDR3 protein is CASSLNWLEQYF. The CDR3 DNA reads as TGTGCCAGCAGCTTGAATTGGCTCGAGCAGTACTTC. Looking up the rest from reference TRBV7-2 and TRBJ2-7 gives the full variable domain: GAGVSQSPSNKVTEKGKDVELRCDPISGHTALYWYRQSLGQGLEFLIYFQGNSAPDKSGLPSDRFSAERTGGSVSTLTIQRTQQEDSAVYLCASSLNWLEQYFGPGTRLTVT.

The chain combines TRBV6-5 with TRBJ1-6, with D possibly TRBD1 on 6 matching bases. Trimming shortened V by 0 bases and J by 0 bases, and 18 bases separated the two germline ends. CDR1 MNHEY and CDR2 SVGAGI come from the germline V gene. This CDR3 region has 20 residues. The DNA of the CDR3 is TGTGCCAGCAGTTACTCGATGACTAACAGGGTTAGCTCCTATAATTCACCCCTCCACTTT. Amino acids: CASSYSMTNRVSSYNSPLHF.

V usage is TRBV10-3 and J usage is TRBJ2-2, with D possibly being TRBD1 (5 bases). Trimming took 8 bases from V and 0 from J, leaving 13 bases between them. This CDR3 contains 15 residues. Germline CDR1 ENHRY, CDR2 SYGVKD. CDR3 sequence: CAILTGNANTGELFF. In DNA form, the CDR3 reads TGTGCCATCCTCACAGGAAATGCGAACACCGGGGAGCTGTTTTTT.

The J gene is TRBJ2-3, the V gene TRBV20-1; 10 positions match TRBD2. The CDR3 runs to 14 residues. The germline gives CDR1 DFQATT, CDR2 SNEGSKA (reference sequence). J was trimmed by 6 bases and V by 1 base; bases with no gene match: 4. The CDR3 is CSARVAGGWDTQYF. In DNA, the CDR3 is TGCAGTGCTAGAGTAGCGGGGGGTTGGGATACGCAGTATTTT.

Here the CDR3 reads CASSPEGVSGNTIYF. The CDR3 coding sequence is TGTGCCAGCAGCCCGGAGGGTGTTTCTGGAAACACCATATATTTT. The chain joins TRBV7-9 to TRBJ1-3; no clear D. The germline gives CDR1 SEHNR, CDR2 FQNEAQ (reference sequence). V lost 5 bases and J lost 1, with 12 bases in between. The CDR3 has 15 amino acids.

The chain is built from TRBV7-6 and TRBJ2-2; D ambiguous. The V end was cut by 2 bases, the J end by 0 bases, with 10 bases between. The CDR3 sequence is 16 residues long. The germline CDR1 and CDR2 sequences are SGHVS and FNYEAQ. CDR3 sequence reads: CASSLTPESNTGELFF. The DNA for the CDR3 is TGTGCCAGCAGCTTAACGCCGGAGTCGAACACCGGGGAGCTGTTTTTT.

V gene TRBV11-3 combines with J gene TRBJ2-3, with TRBD2 identical over 7 bases. The CDR3 is 14 amino acids. Trimming took 3 bases from V and 6 from J; bases not matched to a gene: 6. In germline, CDR1 is SGHNT, CDR2 YENEEA. CDR3 loop: CASSFSGLDDTQYF. The CDR3 coding sequence is TGTGCCAGCAGCTTCAGCGGACTAGACGATACGCAGTATTTT.

This clonotype was picked up a small number of times. This chain joins TRBV6-2 or TRBV6-3 and TRBJ1-1, with D tentatively TRBD1 (6 bases). This CDR3 spans 13 amino acids. V lost 6 bases and J lost 10, with 18 bases in between. Germline CDR1 MNHEY, CDR2 SVGEGT. The CDR3 sequence is CASRPRQGRRAFF. CDR3 coding DNA: TGTGCCAGCAGACCCCGGCAGGGGAGGAGAGCTTTCTTT.

This clonotype was seen only a few times. The V gene is TRBV12-3 or TRBV12-4, the J gene TRBJ2-3; D is possibly TRBD2 (5 bases). The ends were cut back, 3 bases at V and 2 bases at J, with 15 bases in the middle. CDR3 length: 16 residues. For the CDR3, the DNA is TGTGCCAGCAGTTTCGGCGGGCCGCATTCCACAGATACGCAGTATTTT. Translation gives CASSFGGPHSTDTQYF.

This clonotype was seen only a few times. Written as DNA, the CDR3 is TGTGCCAGCAGCTGGCTCCGAAGGGATGAGCAGTTCTTC. Protein: CASSWLRRDEQFF. J is TRBJ2-1 and V is TRBV7-6; D is uncertain. V was shortened by 4 bases and J by 8 bases, with 12 bases between the two germline ends. The germline CDR1 and CDR2 sequences are SGHVS and FNYEAQ. The CDR3 is made up of 13 amino acids.